The 15 T cell receptor beta chains in this list originate from one sample, sequenced in a study of radiotherapy plus CTLA-4 blockade in lung cancer. Using immunoSEQ multiplex PCR, the repertoire was profiled, and TCRdb retains in-frame clones only, with some absent. The sample has roughly 60,000 clones, more than 70% seen once. Sequencing used peripheral blood, obtained from a patient treated with radiotherapy plus ipilimumab. The receptors were gathered from a human donor with non-small cell lung cancer who had a complete response to radiotherapy plus ipilimumab.

The genes are TRBV28 and TRBJ2-4, with 12 bases lining up with TRBD2. Per germline, CDR1 MDHEN and CDR2 SYDVKM. CDR3 length equals 17 residues. J was trimmed by 8 bases and V by 4 bases; bases with no gene match: 12. CDR3 sequence reads: CASSSGWTSGMMDIQYF. DNA of the CDR3: TGTGCCAGCAGTTCTGGCTGGACTAGCGGGATGATGGACATTCAGTACTTC.

In its sample, this clone was seen once. The chain links TRBV19 to TRBJ1-2; 9 bases line up with TRBD1. Germline loops: CDR1 LNHDA, CDR2 SQIVND (reference sequence). V lost 4 bases and J lost 4; bases outside the gene matches: 10. The CDR3 sequence is 16 residues long. CDR3 in DNA: TGTGCCAGTAGTACTCGGGACAGGGCCCCAGGCTATGGCTACACCTTC. It codes for CASSTRDRAPGYGYTF.

Note on this clone: Other nucleotide sequences from this sample produce the same CDR3. The V call is TRBV28, the J call TRBJ1-5; D unclear. V shed 2 bases and J shed 4 bases, with 9 bases lying between them. This CDR3 is built from 14 residues. Germline V gives CDR1 MDHEN, CDR2 SYDVKM. The CDR3 nucleotides read TGTGCCAGCAGTTTAGTCCGAGGGAATCAGCCCCAGCATTTT. It encodes CASSLVRGNQPQHF.

The V and J genes are TRBV29-1 and TRBJ1-3; a possible D gene is TRBD1 (5 bases). This CDR3 comprises 13 residues. From germline, CDR1 is SQVTM and CDR2 ANQGSEA. V was cut by 4 bases and J by 0 bases, with 7 bases left in between. The DNA for the CDR3 is TGCAGCGTTGCGACAGTCTCTGGAAACACCATATATTTT. Its translation is CSVATVSGNTIYF. Full variable domain (outside the CDR3, taken from reference TRBV29-1 and TRBJ1-3): SAVISQKPSRDICQRGTSLTIQCQVDSQVTMMFWYRQQPGQSLTLIATANQGSEATYESGFVIDKFPISRPNLTFSTLTVSNMSPEDSSIYLCSVATVSGNTIYFGEGSWLTVV.

This rearrangement joins TRBV6-1 to TRBJ2-1; D not resolved. Germline CDR1 is MNHNS and CDR2 is SASEGT. Trimming took off 5 bases at V and 4 bases at J, with 3 bases between the two ends. CDR3 length: 11 residues. The CDR3 loop is CASSQYNEQFF. The CDR3 DNA follows: TGTGCCAGCAGTCAATACAATGAGCAGTTCTTC.

The V and J genes are TRBV10-1 and TRBJ2-3; TRBD2 is a possible D gene (7 bases). Germline V gene sequence: CDR1 WNHNN, CDR2 SYGVQD (reference sequence). The CDR3 sequence is 15 residues long. The V and J ends lost 2 bases and 6 bases respectively, with 15 bases between them. For the CDR3, the DNA is TGCGCCAGCAGTGAGACGGGTGGGGGGGCTGATACGCAGTATTTT. It is translated as CASSETGGGADTQYF.

The chain links TRBV29-1 to TRBJ1-2; D is uncertain. The CDR3 is 13 amino acids. Germline assignment: CDR1 SQVTM and CDR2 ANQGSEA. V lost 6 bases and J lost 4, with 15 bases in between. The CDR3, as DNA: TGCAGCGTAAGCCGTGGAGGGTTCTATGGCTACACCTTC. Amino acids: CSVSRGGFYGYTF.

The chain is built from TRBV19 and TRBJ2-1; 13 bases line up with TRBD2. The length of the CDR3 is 15 residues. The V gene end was trimmed by 6 bases and the J gene end by 9 bases; junction bases not matched to a gene: 8. Germline V gene sequence: CDR1 LNHDA, CDR2 SQIVND (reference sequence). CDR3 sequence: CASRGGLAGDLEQFF. CDR3 DNA sequence: TGTGCCAGTAGGGGAGGACTAGCGGGAGATCTTGAGCAGTTCTTC.

The genes are TRBV7-2 and TRBJ1-2, with D tentatively TRBD1 (5 bases). Germline V gene sequence: CDR1 SGHTA, CDR2 FQGNSA. V was trimmed by 0 bases and J by 7 bases, leaving 12 bases between them. The CDR3 has 14 amino acids. CDR3 amino acids: CASSLAQGLGGYTF. CDR3 in DNA: TGTGCCAGCAGCTTAGCCCAGGGTTTGGGTGGCTACACCTTC.

This sequence joins TRBV27 and TRBJ2-1; 7 bases match TRBD2. The CDR3 runs to 16 residues. Looked up from germline, CDR1 is MNHEY and CDR2 is SMNVEV (reference sequence). The trim removed 2 bases at V and 2 bases at J, leaving 6 bases unmatched. CDR3 sequence (DNA): TGTGCCAGCAGTTTAATCCGGACTAGGGCCTACAATGAGCAGTTCTTC. This gives the protein CASSLIRTRAYNEQFF.

The chain couples TRBV2 to TRBJ1-5, with D perhaps matching TRBD1 (5 bases). Trimming removed 7 bases at V and 9 bases at J, with 19 bases between. This CDR3 spans 14 amino acids. Germline V gene data show CDR1 as SNHLY and CDR2 as FYNNEI. CDR3 DNA: TGTGCCAGCACCGGGCAGGGTCTGCAGGGGCCCCAGCATTTT. As protein: CASTGQGLQGPQHF.

This chain links TRBV10-3 with TRBJ2-1, with TRBD2 matching 11 bases. Germline assignment: CDR1 ENHRY and CDR2 SYGVKD. This CDR3 has 14 residues. With 4 bases clipped from V and 8 bases from J, the junction kept 4 bases outside the gene matches. CDR3 bases: TGTGCCATCAGTGCGACTAGCGGGGCGGATGAGCAGTTCTTC. Amino acids: CAISATSGADEQFF.

The V gene is TRBV19, the J gene TRBJ2-6, with TRBD1 matching over 7 bases. The CDR3 sequence is 15 residues long. The V gene end was trimmed by 8 bases and the J gene end by 2 bases; junction bases not matched to a gene: 6. Germline CDR1 LNHDA, CDR2 SQIVND (reference sequence). In DNA, the CDR3 is TGTGCCAGTTACAGGGGATCCACTGGGGCCAACGTCCTGACTTTC. Its protein is CASYRGSTGANVLTF.

This sequence joins TRBV19 and TRBJ1-2, with D perhaps TRBD1 (5 bases). Germline CDR1 reads LNHDA; CDR2 reads SQIVND (reference sequence). This CDR3 comprises 15 residues. The ends were cut back, 7 bases at V and 2 bases at J, with 17 bases in the middle. In DNA form, the CDR3 reads TGTGCCAGTACATTTTTCCAGGGAGGGAACTATGGCTACACCTTC. Translation: CASTFFQGGNYGYTF.

This chain joins TRBV7-9 and TRBJ2-7, with 9 positions matching TRBD1. CDR3 length equals 16 residues. CDR1 and CDR2 (germline): SEHNR, FQNEAQ (reference sequence). V was pared by 4 bases and J by 0 bases, with 7 bases of the junction left unmatched. CDR3 protein: CASSSPRDRASYEQYF. The CDR3 nucleotides read TGTGCCAGCAGCTCCCCCCGGGACAGGGCCTCCTACGAGCAGTACTTC.